Listed below are T cell receptor beta chains from one sample, sequenced in a study of OX40 agonist ivuxolimab in advanced cancers. Data came from immunoSEQ multiplex PCR; TCRdb stores just in-frame clones and leaves some out. The sample carries around 60,000 clones, approximately 90% recorded once. The sample here was CD4+ or CD8+ T cells sorted from blood, taken in a trial of the OX40 agonist ivuxolimab. These receptors were taken from an adult with an advanced solid tumor such as melanoma, head and neck, liver or kidney cancer. Each CDR3 is given with its conserved first and last residue. A D gene is named only where the DNA matches it firmly. A row's size may be missing; if present it is once, few, many or a size class.

v_gene	j_gene	abundance	d_gene	len	CDR3nt	CDR3aa
TRBV6-1	TRBJ1-6	once	TRBD1	17	TGTGCCAGCAGTGATTCTGCGACAGGGGGCTCGGATTCACCCCTCCACTTT	CASSDSATGGSDSPLHF
TRBV7-8	TRBJ2-7	large	TRBD2	14	TGTGCCAGCAGCTTAGGGCGGGAGTACCCCGAGCAGTACTTC	CASSLGREYPEQYF
TRBV16	TRBJ2-7	NA	NA	16	TGTGCCAGCAGCCAATGGCTCAGCTCGCCTGTCAACGAGCAGTACTTC	CASSQWLSSPVNEQYF
TRBV29-1	TRBJ2-5	NA	NA	15	TGCAGCGCAGAGGGGACGCCTCTCCACCAAGAGACCCAGTACTTC	CSAEGTPLHQETQYF
TRBV11-2	TRBJ2-1	few	TRBD2	15	TGTGCCAGCAGCTTATCGGGACTAGGGGGGAATGAGCAGTTCTTC	CASSLSGLGGNEQFF
TRBV7-2	TRBJ2-1	NA	TRBD2	14	TGTGAAGATCGTCCGGGAGGGATATACAATGAGCAGTTCTTC	CEDRPGGIYNEQFF
TRBV2	TRBJ1-1	NA	NA	14	TGTGCCAGTGATTCAAACAGGTTGAACACTGAAGCTTTCTTT	CASDSNRLNTEAFF
TRBV7-2	TRBJ2-2	NA	NA	12	TGTGCCAGCCTGGGTCCCGCCGGGGAGCTGTTTTTT	CASLGPAGELFF
TRBV29-1	TRBJ1-5	NA	NA	13	TGCAGCGTTGAGGACGGGAGCAATCAGCCCCAGCATTTT	CSVEDGSNQPQHF
TRBV15	TRBJ2-7	NA	TRBD2	16	TGTGCCACCAGCGGTCCAGAGACTAGCGGGAACTACGAGCAGTACTTC	CATSGPETSGNYEQYF
TRBV29-1	TRBJ2-3	few	TRBD2	15	TGCAGCGTTGAAGATATGCGGGAGGGAGCAGATACGCAGTATTTT	CSVEDMREGADTQYF
TRBV29-1	TRBJ2-1	NA	NA	12	TGCAGCGTTCTAGCTACATACAATGAGCAGTTCTTC	CSVLATYNEQFF
TRBV7-9	TRBJ1-4	NA	NA	17	TGTGCCAGCAGCTTAGGTGTGTTCCTGGGGATTAATGAAAAACTGTTTTTT	CASSLGVFLGINEKLFF
TRBV6-5	TRBJ2-1	NA	TRBD2	16	TGTGCCAGCAGTTACCTTGGGACTAGCGCAGACAATGAGCAGTTCTTC	CASSYLGTSADNEQFF
TRBV7-9	TRBJ2-5	once	NA	17	TGTGCCAGCAGACCCGTCCTAGGACTTCGATCCCGGGAGACCCAGTACTTC	CASRPVLGLRSRETQYF
TRBV19	TRBJ2-7	NA	TRBD2	17	TGTGCCAGTAGTGCGGAAGACAGGTCATTAGCGGGAGACGAGCAGTACTTC	CASSAEDRSLAGDEQYF
TRBV4-2	TRBJ2-3	NA	TRBD1	15	TGTGCCAGCAGCCAAGTGGGGACAGTCACAGATACGCAGTATTTT	CASSQVGTVTDTQYF
TRBV27	TRBJ2-7	NA	NA	13	TGTGCCAGCAGTGTCGGTACAGGCTACGAGCAGTACTTC	CASSVGTGYEQYF
TRBV4-1	TRBJ2-5	NA	TRBD2	14	TGCGCCAGCAGCCAATGGGAGGGAGGAGAGACCCAGTACTTC	CASSQWEGGETQYF
TRBV7-9	TRBJ2-7	NA	NA	18	TGTGCCAGCAGCTTAGAGGGGTCAGGCCCAAAGCTCGTTTACGAGCAGTACTTC	CASSLEGSGPKLVYEQYF